One sample yielded the 7 T cell receptor beta chains listed below, sequenced in a study of chemoradiotherapy in HPV16-positive cancers. Sequencing was performed with immunoSEQ multiplex PCR; in TCRdb, only in-frame clones are kept and a portion is missing. Of some 7,700 clones listed, around 77% are singletons. Sample collection was performed from a patient who underwent chemoradiotherapy. The receptors were sampled from a human donor with HPV-associated anogenital cancer.

V and J are TRBV19 and TRBJ1-2; 8 bases are a match to TRBD1. Trimming took 7 bases from V and 3 from J; bases not matched to a gene: 7. The CDR3 has 14 residues. The germline gives CDR1 LNHDA, CDR2 SQIVND (reference sequence). The CDR3 sequence is CASKSGQGDYGYTF. In DNA form, the CDR3 reads TGTGCCAGTAAGTCCGGACAGGGAGACTATGGCTACACCTTC. The full variable domain, completed using reference TRBV19 and TRBJ1-2, is DGGITQSPKYLFRKEGQNVTLSCEQNLNHDAMYWYRQDPGQGLRLIYYSQIVNDFQKGDIAEGYSVSREKKESFPLTVTSAQKNPTAFYLCASKSGQGDYGYTFGSGTRLTVV.

CDR3 residues: CASSYLSGANVLTF. DNA of the CDR3: TGTGCCAGCAGTTACCTCTCTGGGGCCAACGTCCTGACTTTC. The chain couples TRBV6-5 to TRBJ2-6; D is undetermined. Germline V gene data show CDR1 as MNHEY and CDR2 as SVGAGI. V dropped 2 bases and J dropped 0 bases, with 2 bases sitting between them. The CDR3 extends over 14 amino acids.

The gene calls are TRBV7-9 and TRBJ2-1; weak D call: TRBD2 (6 bases). Germline-derived CDR1 and CDR2 are SEHNR and FQNEAQ (reference sequence). V was clipped by 4 bases and J by 14 bases, with 24 bases between them. This CDR3 comprises 15 residues. In DNA form, the CDR3 reads TGTGCCAGCAGCTCCCTCCACCCGCTGGGGGGTGACGAGTTCTTC. This sequence encodes CASSSLHPLGGDEFF. Full variable domain (outside the CDR3, taken from reference TRBV7-9 and TRBJ2-1): DTGVSQNPRHKITKRGQNVTFRCDPISEHNRLYWYRQTLGQGPEFLTYFQNEAQLEKSRLLSDRFSAERPKGSFSTLEIQRTEQGDSAMYLCASSSLHPLGGDEFFGPGTRLTVL.

This rearrangement joins TRBV5-1 to TRBJ1-4; D is ambiguous. This CDR3 comprises 14 residues. Germline V CDR1 and CDR2: SGHRS, YFSETQ. The V gene lost 0 bases and the J gene lost 4 bases, with 7 bases spanning the gap. This CDR3 reads CASSLGTGNEKLFF. CDR3 DNA sequence: TGCGCCAGCAGCTTGGGGACCGGTAATGAAAAACTGTTTTTT.

This chain connects TRBV2 to TRBJ1-3; maybe TRBD1 (5 bases). The germline V gene encodes CDR1 SNHLY and CDR2 FYNNEI. This CDR3 comprises 16 residues. The V gene lost 6 bases and the J gene lost 4 bases, with 19 bases spanning the gap. The CDR3 here is CASSPFPPGSGNTIYF. The CDR3 nucleotides are TGTGCCAGCAGCCCCTTTCCCCCAGGGTCCGGAAACACCATATATTTT.

The V gene is TRBV19, the J gene TRBJ2-1; no reliable D call. Looked up from germline, CDR1 is LNHDA and CDR2 is SQIVND (reference sequence). The V end was cut by 10 bases, the J end by 3 bases, with 19 bases between. The CDR3 runs to 15 residues. The CDR3 DNA reads TGTGCCACCAGAGACCAAATGGGAAACTACAATGAGCAGTTCTTC. As protein: CATRDQMGNYNEQFF.

DNA of the CDR3: TGTGCCAGCAGCTTGACAGGGTCCGGAGATACGCAGTATTTT. Translation: CASSLTGSGDTQYF. The rearrangement uses TRBV28 and TRBJ2-3, with 7 bases aligning to TRBD1. CDR3 length: 14 amino acids. Trimming removed 6 bases from V and 5 bases from J; junction bases left unmatched: 8. Germline V lookup: CDR1 MDHEN, CDR2 SYDVKM.